These 25 T cell receptor beta chains were sequenced from one sample in a study of cytomegalovirus exposure and HLA in healthy donors. Use of 60 Vbeta and 13 Jbeta primers characterized the PCR. Profiled with immunoSEQ multiplex PCR; TCRdb holds only in-frame clones, not every one. This sample carries some 91,000 clones, 86% of them seen once, and the ten largest clones take about a tenth. Sequenced input: PBMCs. Every receptor here comes from a man aged 30-40 years in good health and CMV-seropositive.

This clone was counted a few times. The chain uses TRBV15 and TRBJ2-1; the match to TRBD2 covers 11 bases. Germline V CDR1 and CDR2: LNHNV, YYDKDF (reference sequence). The CDR3 has 18 residues. The junction had 14 bases not matched to a gene; V was cut back by 5 bases and J by 5 bases. CDR3 sequence (DNA): TGTGCCACCAGCCGAGTAGCGGGAGGGCATGGTGGGAACAATGAGCAGTTCTTC. Its translation is CATSRVAGGHGGNNEQFF.

V and J are TRBV28 and TRBJ1-1, with TRBD1 matching over 9 bases. The germline CDR1 and CDR2 sequences are MDHEN and SYDVKM. This CDR3 is 16 amino acids long. V shed 6 bases, J shed 1 base, and the junction held 9 bases outside the gene matches. The CDR3 region has the DNA TGTGCCAGCAGCACCGGGACAGGGCAAGGGAACACTGAAGCTTTCTTT. It specifies CASSTGTGQGNTEAFF.

The chain carries TRBV28 and TRBJ2-7, with 11 bases identical to TRBD1. The CDR3 has 14 residues. The germline V gene has CDR1 MDHEN and CDR2 SYDVKM. V lost 6 bases, J lost 4 bases, and 5 bases stayed unmatched. The CDR3 reads CASRRTGGGYEQYF. In nucleotides, the CDR3 is TGTGCCAGCAGAAGGACAGGGGGCGGGTACGAGCAGTACTTC.

This clone was detected a few times. V usage is TRBV28 and J usage is TRBJ2-5; D unresolved. This CDR3 spans 15 amino acids. The V gene's germline CDR1 is MDHEN and CDR2 SYDVKM. The ends were cut back, 0 bases at V and 5 bases at J, with 13 bases in the middle. The CDR3 DNA sequence: TGTGCCAGCAGTTTATGGAGATTCAACGGGGAGACCCAGTACTTC. Translation gives CASSLWRFNGETQYF.

A single count supports this clone. The gene calls are TRBV11-2 and TRBJ2-7; the D gene is possibly TRBD2 (5 bases). The CDR3 has 14 amino acids. Germline V CDR1 and CDR2: SGHAT, FQNNGV. With 5 bases removed from V and 6 bases from J, the gap between germline ends came to 17 bases. The CDR3 loop is CASSLGAQSREQYF. The DNA of the CDR3 is TGTGCCAGCAGCCTGGGAGCCCAGTCTCGCGAGCAGTACTTC.

This clone has just a few counts. The chain couples TRBV6-5 to TRBJ2-3; the D is unclear. The CDR3 is 13 residues long. The germline CDR1 and CDR2 sequences are MNHEY and SVGAGI. Trimming took 6 bases from V and 6 from J, leaving 13 bases between them. This chain's CDR3 is CASSSTFGDTQYF. The DNA of the CDR3 is TGTGCCAGCAGCTCCACCTTCGGGGATACGCAGTATTTT.

This clone was counted once. The J gene is TRBJ1-1, the V gene TRBV13; 9 positions match TRBD1. From germline, CDR1 is PRHDT and CDR2 FYEKMQ (reference sequence). The CDR3 runs 17 residues. V lost 4 bases and J lost 1; bases outside the gene matches: 10. CDR3 nucleotides: TGTGCCAGCAGCTCGACACCGGGACAGGGAACGAACACTGAAGCTTTCTTT. Translating gives CASSSTPGQGTNTEAFF.

The chain has TRBV28 and TRBJ2-7; D perhaps matches TRBD1 (5 bases). With 7 bases removed from V and 2 bases from J, the gap between germline ends came to 15 bases. Germline V CDR1 and CDR2: MDHEN, SYDVKM. The CDR3 has 14 residues. The CDR3 nucleotides read TGTGCCAGCACCAAGACGCAGGGTACCTACGAGCAGTACTTC. This encodes CASTKTQGTYEQYF.

The chain has TRBV6-5 and TRBJ2-1; D perhaps matches TRBD2 (5 bases). V lost 1 base and J lost 6, with 10 bases in between. The CDR3 spans 14 residues. The germline V gene encodes CDR1 MNHEY and CDR2 SVGAGI. CDR3 bases: TGTGCCAGCAGTTACTTCTCTAGCTCCAATGAGCAGTTCTTC. Protein sequence: CASSYFSSSNEQFF.

This chain links TRBV2 with TRBJ1-4, with D unclear. Looked up from germline, CDR1 is SNHLY and CDR2 is FYNNEI. CDR3 length equals 14 residues. Trimming pared 3 bases from V and 8 bases from J, leaving 13 bases between. The CDR3: CASSEGGFREKLFF. Here the CDR3 DNA reads TGTGCCAGCAGTGAGGGAGGTTTCCGGGAAAAACTGTTTTTT.

The sample holds a few counts of this clone. The J gene is TRBJ1-2, the V gene TRBV5-4; 11 positions agree with TRBD1. V was pared by 6 bases and J by 6 bases, with 10 bases of the junction left unmatched. The CDR3 length is 15 residues. Germline assignment: CDR1 SGHNT and CDR2 YYREEE (reference sequence). Here the CDR3 reads CASTTGTGGQDGYTF. CDR3 in DNA: TGTGCCAGCACCACCGGGACAGGGGGACAGGATGGCTACACCTTC.

V is TRBV4-1 and J is TRBJ1-4, with 7 bases fitting TRBD1. CDR3 length: 16 residues. Looked up from germline, CDR1 is MGHRA and CDR2 is YSYEKL. Trimming at V came to 4 bases and at J to 6 bases, leaving 11 bases not matched to a gene. CDR3 bases: TGCGCCAGCAGCCCCACGGAGGGGGCGCGGGATGAAAAACTGTTTTTT. It codes for CASSPTEGARDEKLFF.

The chain has TRBV2 and TRBJ2-2, with 7 bases that match TRBD2. Germline CDR1 and CDR2: SNHLY and FYNNEI. The CDR3 sequence is 15 residues long. The V and J ends lost 8 bases and 6 bases, in that order; junction bases with no gene match: 12. DNA for the CDR3: TGTGCCAGCTCAAGAATAGCGGGTCAACCCGGGGAGCTGTTTTTT. It encodes CASSRIAGQPGELFF.

In this sample, this clone turned up once. V gene TRBV30 combines with J gene TRBJ1-2; 8 bases are a match to TRBD1. The CDR3 extends over 14 amino acids. The V segment lost 2 bases and the J segment 3 bases; nucleotides outside the gene matches: 5. Germline assignment: CDR1 GTSNPN and CDR2 SVGIG (reference sequence). The CDR3 loop reads CAWSPDRGYYGYTF. CDR3 sequence (DNA): TGTGCCTGGAGTCCCGACAGGGGCTACTATGGCTACACCTTC. The full variable domain, completed using reference TRBV30 and TRBJ1-2, is SQTIHQWPATLVQPVGSPLSLECTVEGTSNPNLYWYRQAAGRGLQLLFYSVGIGQISSEVPQNLSASRPQDRQFILSSKKLLLSDSGFYLCAWSPDRGYYGYTFGSGTRLTVV.

The table lists this clone with a few counts. This rearrangement joins TRBV6-1 to TRBJ2-2, with D tentatively TRBD1 (5 bases). Looked up from germline, CDR1 is MNHNS and CDR2 is SASEGT. V was clipped by 0 bases and J by 7 bases, with 6 bases between them. CDR3 length equals 13 residues. The CDR3 loop reads CASSEARDGELFF. As DNA, the CDR3 is TGTGCCAGCAGTGAAGCCAGGGACGGGGAGCTGTTTTTT.

The chain has TRBV27 and TRBJ2-7; 10 bases fit TRBD2. Germline CDR1 MNHEY, CDR2 SMNVEV (reference sequence). J was trimmed by 4 bases and V by 6 bases; bases with no gene match: 18. CDR3 length: 18 residues. The CDR3 DNA reads as TGTGCCAGCAGCTTAGGACCGGAGCGGGAGGGCCGCTCGTACGAGCAGTACTTC. This gives the protein CASSLGPEREGRSYEQYF.

The chain has TRBV28 and TRBJ1-1; TRBD1 matches at 7 bases. The V gene end was trimmed by 4 bases and the J gene end by 1 base; junction bases not matched to a gene: 6. From germline, CDR1 is MDHEN and CDR2 SYDVKM. The CDR3 is made up of 15 amino acids. CDR3: CASSSRTGSNTEAFF. The CDR3 DNA reads as TGTGCCAGCAGTTCACGGACAGGATCGAACACTGAAGCTTTCTTT.

The chain carries TRBV6-5 and TRBJ2-3; 8 bases are a match to TRBD2. Germline CDR1 and CDR2: MNHEY and SVGAGI. The CDR3 runs to 14 residues. The V segment lost 5 bases and the J segment 3 bases; nucleotides outside the gene matches: 4. The CDR3 sequence is CASSGAGETDTQYF. In DNA form, the CDR3 reads TGTGCCAGCAGTGGAGCGGGGGAGACAGATACGCAGTATTTT.

CDR3 sequence (DNA): TGTGCCAGCAGTTTAGGAACTAGCGGCAATGAGCAGTTCTTC. This codes for CASSLGTSGNEQFF. The chain joins TRBV27 to TRBJ2-1; 8 bases align to TRBD2. CDR3 length: 14 amino acids. The germline gives CDR1 MNHEY, CDR2 SMNVEV (reference sequence). V lost 2 bases to trimming and J lost 6 bases; unmatched junction nucleotides: 3.

The chain uses TRBV9 and TRBJ1-3; 10 bases are shared with TRBD1. J lost 2 bases, V lost 2 bases, and 1 base had no gene match. The germline CDR1 and CDR2 sequences are SGDLS and YYNGEE. This CDR3 region has 15 residues. The CDR3 sequence is CASSVGTGAGNTIYF. DNA of the CDR3: TGTGCCAGCAGCGTGGGGACAGGGGCTGGAAACACCATATATTTT.

This chain uses TRBV5-1 with TRBJ2-7, with 8 bases aligning to TRBD1. Per the germline V gene, CDR1 is SGHRS and CDR2 is YFSETQ. The V and J ends lost 0 bases and 6 bases, in that order; junction bases with no gene match: 8. This CDR3 region has 15 residues. CDR3 DNA: TGCGCCAGCAGCTTGGGGGGTCAGGGGGCCAGCGAGCAGTACTTC. It translates to CASSLGGQGASEQYF. Full variable domain (outside the CDR3, taken from reference TRBV5-1 and TRBJ2-7): KAGVTQTPRYLIKTRGQQVTLSCSPISGHRSVSWYQQTPGQGLQFLFEYFSETQRNKGNFPGRFSGRQFSNSRSEMNVSTLELGDSALYLCASSLGGQGASEQYFGPGTRLTVT.

The CDR3 nucleotides are TGTGCCAGCAGTTACTCAGCAGCCAGGAACGAGCAGTACTTC. Protein product: CASSYSAARNEQYF. The rearrangement links TRBV6-5 to TRBJ2-7; unclear D gene. Germline V gene data show CDR1 as MNHEY and CDR2 as SVGAGI. Trimming stripped 0 bases from V and 5 bases from J, with 11 bases between. This CDR3 is 14 amino acids long.

The V call is TRBV20-1, the J call TRBJ1-2; D is unresolved. The ends were cut back, 3 bases at V and 4 bases at J, with 6 bases in the middle. In germline, CDR1 is DFQATT, CDR2 SNEGSKA (reference sequence). This CDR3 is 11 amino acids long. Here the CDR3 DNA reads TGCAGTGCTAGGGAGTCCTATGGCTACACCTTC. Protein: CSARESYGYTF.

This clone showed up just a few times. The chain is built from TRBV28 and TRBJ1-3, with 8 bases lining up with TRBD1. The V gene end was trimmed by 1 base and the J gene end by 3 bases; junction bases not matched to a gene: 2. The CDR3 is 15 residues long. From germline, CDR1 is MDHEN and CDR2 SYDVKM. The CDR3: CASSLSGGGGNTIYF. The CDR3 bases are TGTGCCAGCAGTTTATCAGGGGGCGGTGGAAACACCATATATTTT.

The J gene is TRBJ2-5, the V gene TRBV18; unclear D gene. V gave up 2 bases and J gave up 4 bases, with 5 bases separating them. Germline V gene sequence: CDR1 KGHSH, CDR2 LQKENI. The CDR3 loop spans 12 amino acids. The chain's CDR3 is CASSPMRETQYF. The CDR3 region has the DNA TGTGCCAGCTCACCAATGAGAGAGACCCAGTACTTC.